The T cell receptor beta chain under discussion was sequenced for a study of vaccination effects on CD4 cells after COVID-19 (dated by TCRdb to about 2022). Study-level background: Each participant got two doses of an mRNA SARS-CoV-2 vaccine, either BNT162b2 or mRNA-1273. The Oncomine TCR Beta short-read assay on an Illumina iSeq 100 was used to sequence cultures from other donors in the study. The full study included 9 to 10 COVID-19 convalescent patients and a few SARS-CoV-2-naive healthy vaccine recipients. SARS-CoV-2 spike-specific CD4+ TCR repertoires were compared before and after mRNA vaccination in COVID-19 convalescent patients and in infection-naive vaccine recipients.

In the ViraFEST assay, PBMC were stimulated with viral peptide pools, and antigen-specific CD4+ T cell clonotypes were then identified by expansion using TCR sequencing. After about 10 days of culture, CD4+ T cells were isolated with the EasySep CD4+ T cell isolation kit. Healthy vaccine recipients had no prior SARS-CoV-2 infection, confirmed by negative nucleocapsid antibodies before and after vaccination. Two million PBMC per well were cultured in IMDM with around 5% human AB serum, roughly 10 IU/ml IL-2 and gentamicin, plus 10 ug/ml peptides. Half of the culture medium was replaced with fresh IL-2-containing medium on days 3 and 7. Unless noted otherwise, every peptide stimulation condition was cultured in triplicate wells. PBMC were separated from whole blood using Ficoll-Paque Plus gradient centrifugation and were then either cryopreserved at -140C or used fresh. The overlapping peptide pools covered the spike proteins of SARS-CoV-2 and of the common cold coronaviruses HCoV-NL63, HCoV-OC43 and HCoV-229E. Genomic DNA was extracted from cultured CD4+ T cells with the QIAamp micro DNA kit.

Broad study findings and their caveats: Only a small number of convalescent patients were included, and no early post-infection timepoints were available, which limited the study. Both infection-induced and vaccine-induced clones contracted markedly at late post-vaccination timepoints, which is consistent with waning T cell responses. In healthy vaccine recipients, vaccine-induced clones were almost all SARS-CoV-2 mono-reactive, with only 1 of 255 cross-reactive with common cold coronaviruses.

Receptor amplification or capture employed the immunoSEQ multiplex PCR assay. TCR beta CDR3 sequencing was performed on DNA from the cultured, isolated CD4+ T cells. Regarding the original processing steps: Non-productive TCR sequences were removed and reads were trimmed to the CDR3 region, keeping CDR3s of at least 7 amino acids. The MANAFEST web app was used to identify antigen-specific clonotypes by comparing expansion in peptide wells with expansion in reference cultures. For clones to be considered positive, expansion at FDR<0.05 versus reference and all other wells, an odds ratio above 5, and a frequency above 0.1% in two replicate wells were required. Cross-reactive clonotypes were defined as significantly expanded in SARS-CoV-2 spike wells and in at least one common cold coronavirus spike condition. Levenshtein distance calculated with the stringdist R package was used to assess CDR3 similarity, and unrooted trees were constructed with ape in R 3.6.1. TCRdb took this table from immuneACCESS and kept in-frame rearrangements with V and J called. Such tables lack part of the clones; where checked against another copy, unresolved V genes explain under half of the gap, and the rest is unexplained. V and J calls and clone size are those listed in that table; D and trimming were worked out from the DNA. The sample has about 22,000 clones on record, roughly four fifths of them singletons. Together, the top ten hold just under 20% of the sample.

With respect to this clone: This clone's antigen is unknown. No base qualities exist here, and no much larger clone lies one base off it.

Taken from the germline V gene, the CDR1 and CDR2 loops are SGDLS and YYNGEE. Trimming takes 4 bases from V and 3 bases from J, and the germline ends sit 8 bases apart. Reading from cysteine to phenylalanine, the CDR3 counts 13 amino acids. CDR3 DNA only is kept here, 39 bases in frame from base 1. This clonotype was obtained from a human donor who received a COVID-19 vaccine. The sequencing here drew on CD4+ T cells from PBMCs cultured with HCoV-NL63 spike peptides, taken before COVID-19 vaccination. This specimen's cell subset or site label, per the study, means: HCoV-NL63 spike overlapping peptide pool stimulation. The V and J genes are TRBV9 and TRBJ1-3, with the D segment identity uncertain. CDR3 reads: CASSYGDGNTIYF. The nucleotide sequence reads as follows: TGTGCCAGCAGCTACGGGGATGGAAACACCATATATTTT.